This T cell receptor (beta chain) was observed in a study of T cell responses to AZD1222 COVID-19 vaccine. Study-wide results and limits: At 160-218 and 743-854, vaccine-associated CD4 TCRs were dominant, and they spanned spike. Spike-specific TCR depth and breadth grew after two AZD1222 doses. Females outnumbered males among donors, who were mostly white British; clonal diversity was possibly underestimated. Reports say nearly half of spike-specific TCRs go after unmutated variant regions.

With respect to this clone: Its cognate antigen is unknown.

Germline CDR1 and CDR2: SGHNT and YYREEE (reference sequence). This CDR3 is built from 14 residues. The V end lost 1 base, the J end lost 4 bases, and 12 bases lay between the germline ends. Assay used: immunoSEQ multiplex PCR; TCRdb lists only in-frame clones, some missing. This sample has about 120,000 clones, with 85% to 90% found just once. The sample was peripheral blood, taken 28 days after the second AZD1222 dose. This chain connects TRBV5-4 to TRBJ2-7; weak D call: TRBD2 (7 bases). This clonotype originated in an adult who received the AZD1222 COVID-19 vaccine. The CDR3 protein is CASSLRGAQYEQYF. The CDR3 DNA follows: TGTGCCAGCAGCTTGCGGGGGGCCCAGTACGAGCAGTACTTC.